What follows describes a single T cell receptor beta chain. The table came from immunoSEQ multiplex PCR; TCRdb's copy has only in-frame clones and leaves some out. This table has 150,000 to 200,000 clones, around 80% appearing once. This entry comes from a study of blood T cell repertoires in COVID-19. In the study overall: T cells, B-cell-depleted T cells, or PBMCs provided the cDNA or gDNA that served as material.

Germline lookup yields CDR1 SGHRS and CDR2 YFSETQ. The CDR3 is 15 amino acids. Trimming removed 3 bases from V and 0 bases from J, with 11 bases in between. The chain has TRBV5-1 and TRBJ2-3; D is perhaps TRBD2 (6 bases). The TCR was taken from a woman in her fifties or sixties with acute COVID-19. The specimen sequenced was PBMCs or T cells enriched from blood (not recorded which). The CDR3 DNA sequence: TGCGCCAGCAGCTCGGGGGACTCAAGCACAGATACGCAGTATTTT. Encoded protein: CASSSGDSSTDTQYF.